The next 32 T cell receptor beta chains were all read from a single sample in a study of Ad26.COV2.S vaccination and SARS-CoV-2 variants. The data were produced by immunoSEQ multiplex PCR, yet TCRdb's version contains in-frame clones alone and is incomplete. The sample carries roughly 100,000 clones, around three quarters recorded once. Here the sequenced sample was peripheral blood, taken after recovery from COVID-19. All receptors come from a human donor who had recovered from COVID-19.

The chain is built from TRBV10-3 and TRBJ2-7; 10 bases map to TRBD1. Germline V gives CDR1 ENHRY, CDR2 SYGVKD. CDR3 length: 15 amino acids. Trimming cost V 7 bases and J 0 bases; bases outside gene matches: 6. The CDR3 nucleotides read TGTGCCATCATGAAGGGACAGGGGCCCTCCTACGAGCAGTACTTC. Its protein is CAIMKGQGPSYEQYF.

The chain couples TRBV19 to TRBJ1-3; TRBD1 might be the D (5 bases). Looked up from germline, CDR1 is LNHDA and CDR2 is SQIVND (reference sequence). Trimming took off 7 bases at V and 3 bases at J, with 22 bases between the two ends. The CDR3 loop spans 17 amino acids. In DNA, the CDR3 is TGTGCCAGTATCCCGGGGGGAGGCCCCGTCGGTGGAAACACCATATATTTT. Translation gives CASIPGGGPVGGNTIYF.

The J gene is TRBJ1-1, the V gene TRBV5-4; D call uncertain. The CDR3 runs to 12 residues. Trimming pared 4 bases from V and 4 bases from J, leaving 8 bases between. Germline V CDR1 and CDR2: SGHNT, YYREEE (reference sequence). The CDR3 loop reads CASSHPGTEAFF. The DNA for the CDR3 is TGTGCCAGCAGCCACCCCGGCACTGAAGCTTTCTTT.

V gene TRBV30 combines with J gene TRBJ1-1; the D gene is possibly TRBD1 (5 bases). CDR3 length: 14 amino acids. CDR1 and CDR2 from the germline V gene are GTSNPN and SVGIG (reference sequence). V was clipped by 3 bases and J by 1 base, with 12 bases between them. The CDR3 DNA is TGTGCCTGGAGCCTGACAGCTAGGAACACTGAAGCTTTCTTT. Translating gives CAWSLTARNTEAFF. Complete variable domain (other parts from reference TRBV30 and TRBJ1-1): SQTIHQWPATLVQPVGSPLSLECTVEGTSNPNLYWYRQAAGRGLQLLFYSVGIGQISSEVPQNLSASRPQDRQFILSSKKLLLSDSGFYLCAWSLTARNTEAFFGQGTRLTVV.

DNA of the CDR3: TGTGCCAGCAGAGCCCGTCTAAACACTGAAGCTTTCTTT. Translated, it gives CASRARLNTEAFF. The chain is built from TRBV12-3 or TRBV12-4 and TRBJ1-1; no definite D call. The V and J ends lost 6 bases and 2 bases respectively, with 10 bases between them. The CDR3 totals 13 residues.

This clone was seen only a few times. The chain employs TRBV4-1 and TRBJ1-4; TRBD1 is a possible D gene (5 bases). CDR3 size: 15 residues. The germline V and J ends were trimmed by 8 bases and 8 bases, with 21 bases remaining between them. CDR1 is MGHRA and CDR2 is YSYEKL in the germline V gene. As DNA, the CDR3 is TGCGCCAGCTCCCTTCAGGGTCTCTGGGGGGAAAAACTGTTTTTT. Amino acid sequence: CASSLQGLWGEKLFF.

V is TRBV7-6 and J is TRBJ1-6, with a possible D match to TRBD1 (5 bases). The CDR3 covers 15 residues. Germline V lookup: CDR1 SGHVS, CDR2 FNYEAQ. V was trimmed by 1 base and J by 7 bases, leaving 11 bases between them. The CDR3 nucleotides read TGTGCCAGCAGCTTAGAGGACACGAAAAATTCACCCCTCCACTTT. Amino acid sequence: CASSLEDTKNSPLHF.

The V gene is TRBV19, the J gene TRBJ2-2; tentatively, D is TRBD2 (6 bases). Looked up from germline, CDR1 is LNHDA and CDR2 is SQIVND (reference sequence). Trimming cost V 1 base and J 6 bases, with 12 bases left between them. The CDR3 contains 15 residues. This CDR3 is CASSIVRPGAGELFF. The CDR3 nucleotides are TGTGCCAGTAGTATAGTCAGGCCGGGGGCCGGGGAGCTGTTTTTT.

V usage is TRBV7-2 and J usage is TRBJ2-7, with 11 bases identical to TRBD2. Germline loops: CDR1 SGHTA, CDR2 FQGNSA. Trimming cost V 1 base and J 6 bases; bases outside gene matches: 5. CDR3 length equals 15 residues. This CDR3 reads CASSLVSTSGGEQYF. The CDR3 DNA follows: TGTGCCAGCAGCTTAGTTTCCACTAGCGGGGGCGAGCAGTACTTC.

The chain employs TRBV7-2 and TRBJ2-2; D gene ambiguous. CDR1 and CDR2 from the germline V gene are SGHTA and FQGNSA. Trimming cost V 5 bases and J 6 bases, with 16 bases left between them. The CDR3 has 15 amino acids. The CDR3: CASSRAFSPPGELFF. The DNA for the CDR3 is TGTGCCAGCAGCCGCGCGTTCAGCCCGCCCGGGGAGCTGTTTTTT.

There are a few counts of this clone. The chain uses TRBV19 and TRBJ1-6; perhaps TRBD1 as D (5 bases). The CDR3 covers 14 residues. V was clipped by 7 bases and J by 7 bases, with 14 bases between them. The germline V gene has CDR1 LNHDA and CDR2 SQIVND (reference sequence). The CDR3 DNA reads TGTGCCAGTACTTGGGGGGAGGCGAATTCACCCCTCCACTTT. It yields the protein CASTWGEANSPLHF. The variable domain in full, completed from reference TRBV19 and TRBJ1-6, reads DGGITQSPKYLFRKEGQNVTLSCEQNLNHDAMYWYRQDPGQGLRLIYYSQIVNDFQKGDIAEGYSVSREKKESFPLTVTSAQKNPTAFYLCASTWGEANSPLHFGNGTRLTVT.

J is TRBJ2-1 and V is TRBV7-6, with D possibly called TRBD1 or TRBD2 (6 bases each). Germline V gives CDR1 SGHVS, CDR2 FNYEAQ. The V end lost 4 bases, the J end lost 1 base, and 14 bases lay between the germline ends. CDR3 length equals 16 residues. CDR3 in amino acids: CASSSTRGPSYNEQFF. CDR3 sequence (DNA): TGTGCCAGCAGCTCCACCCGGGGGCCTTCCTACAATGAGCAGTTCTTC.

The chain is built from TRBV4-1 and TRBJ2-1, with D perhaps TRBD1 (5 bases). The CDR3 is made up of 13 amino acids. The germline V and J ends were trimmed by 1 base and 7 bases, with 8 bases remaining between them. The V gene's germline CDR1 is MGHRA and CDR2 YSYEKL. CDR3 protein: CASSQAPGNEQFF. CDR3 coding DNA: TGCGCCAGCAGCCAAGCGCCAGGGAATGAGCAGTTCTTC.

The chain couples TRBV7-2 to TRBJ2-5; either TRBD1 or TRBD2 may supply D (5 bases each). Germline V lookup: CDR1 SGHTA, CDR2 FQGNSA. V was trimmed by 4 bases and J by 5 bases, leaving 20 bases between them. The CDR3 sequence is 16 residues long. The CDR3 region is CASSYIAGGIGETQYF. CDR3 nucleotides: TGTGCCAGCAGCTACATTGCTGGGGGTATTGGGGAGACCCAGTACTTC. Together with reference TRBV7-2 and TRBJ2-5, the CDR3 gives the full variable domain: GAGVSQSPSNKVTEKGKDVELRCDPISGHTALYWYRQSLGQGLEFLIYFQGNSAPDKSGLPSDRFSAERTGGSVSTLTIQRTQQEDSAVYLCASSYIAGGIGETQYFGPGTRLLVL.

This clone was recorded a few times. The J gene is TRBJ1-2, the V gene TRBV2; 7 bases line up with TRBD1. The V gene end was trimmed by 10 bases and the J gene end by 4 bases; junction bases not matched to a gene: 9. This CDR3 has 13 amino acids. Germline values: CDR1 SNHLY, CDR2 FYNNEI. CDR3 coding DNA: TGTGCCAACAGACAGGGCCCGGGCTATGGCTACACCTTC. Its translation: CANRQGPGYGYTF.

This chain connects TRBV2 to TRBJ1-6, with D maybe TRBD1 (6 bases). CDR1 and CDR2 (germline): SNHLY, FYNNEI. The CDR3 has 16 amino acids. Trimming removed 6 bases from V and 8 bases from J, with 20 bases in between. The CDR3 protein is CASRPAGGIRDSPLHF. The CDR3 DNA follows: TGTGCCAGCAGACCGGCCGGGGGCATAAGGGATTCACCCCTCCACTTT.

This clone has just a few counts. The chain is built from TRBV7-9 and TRBJ1-3; D unresolved. Per germline, CDR1 SEHNR and CDR2 FQNEAQ (reference sequence). V was clipped by 5 bases and J by 5 bases, with 10 bases between them. The CDR3 runs 13 residues. In DNA form, the CDR3 reads TGTGCCAGCAGCCCCCGGGTCAGAAACACCATATATTTT. Protein product: CASSPRVRNTIYF. Together with reference TRBV7-9 and TRBJ1-3, the CDR3 gives the full variable domain: DTGVSQNPRHKITKRGQNVTFRCDPISEHNRLYWYRQTLGQGPEFLTYFQNEAQLEKSRLLSDRFSAERPKGSFSTLEIQRTEQGDSAMYLCASSPRVRNTIYFGEGSWLTVV.

This clone was picked up one time. The rearrangement joins TRBV3-1 (or the pseudogene TRBV3-2) to TRBJ2-5, with D possibly TRBD1 on 5 matching bases. This CDR3 is built from 13 residues. CDR1 LGHDT and CDR2 YNNKEL come from the germline V gene (reference sequence). The V and J ends lost 1 base and 8 bases respectively, with 11 bases between them. The CDR3 here is CASSQGGPNTQYF. The CDR3 DNA reads as TGTGCCAGCAGCCAAGGGGGCCCAAATACCCAGTACTTC.

The sample holds one count of this clone. This chain links TRBV5-1 with TRBJ1-5; 8 bases match TRBD1. V dropped 0 bases and J dropped 6; count of bases not matched to a gene: 5. This CDR3 is 15 amino acids long. Germline V lookup: CDR1 SGHRS, CDR2 YFSETQ. For the CDR3, the DNA is TGCGCCAGCAGCTTGGGACAGGGGTCCGGTCAGCCCCAGCATTTT. Its protein is CASSLGQGSGQPQHF.

The V call is TRBV7-8, the J call TRBJ2-2; 7 bases align to TRBD2. The germline V gene encodes CDR1 SGHVS and CDR2 FQNEAQ. There are 15 residues in the CDR3. V shed 5 bases, J shed 0 bases, and the junction held 3 bases outside the gene matches. CDR3 region: CASSRGLANTGELFF. The CDR3, as DNA: TGTGCCAGCAGCCGAGGACTAGCGAACACCGGGGAGCTGTTTTTT.

This clone was observed a single time. CDR3 in amino acids: CASSIPPGGYNEQFF. In DNA, the CDR3 is TGTGCCAGCAGTATCCCCCCAGGGGGCTACAATGAGCAGTTCTTC. The chain couples TRBV28 to TRBJ2-1; TRBD1 matches at 7 bases. The length of the CDR3 is 15 residues. Unmatched junction bases numbered 7, after V lost 5 bases and J lost 3 bases. Germline V CDR1 and CDR2: MDHEN, SYDVKM.

This chain connects TRBV3-1 (or the pseudogene TRBV3-2) to TRBJ2-7; D may be TRBD1 (6 bases). The CDR3 totals 14 residues. Between the trimmed V and J ends, which lost 0 bases and 3 bases, there was a span of 9 bases. CDR1 and CDR2 from the germline V gene are LGHDT and YNNKEL (reference sequence). CDR3 region: CASSQEDRRYEQYF. The CDR3 coding sequence is TGTGCCAGCAGCCAAGAAGACAGGCGCTACGAGCAGTACTTC.

The J gene is TRBJ1-5, the V gene TRBV6-1; D is uncertain. CDR3 length: 12 residues. V was pared by 5 bases and J by 6 bases, with 8 bases between. Germline V CDR1 and CDR2: MNHNS, SASEGT. The CDR3 loop reads CASSLDRQPQHF. In DNA form, the CDR3 reads TGTGCCAGCAGTTTAGACCGTCAGCCCCAGCATTTT.

The chain employs TRBV28 and TRBJ2-1; D is possibly TRBD1 or TRBD2 (5 bases each). V was clipped by 4 bases and J by 8 bases, with 24 bases between them. CDR1 MDHEN and CDR2 SYDVKM come from the germline V gene. The CDR3 is 17 amino acids. CDR3 sequence: CASSYEGPRSAFYEQFF. CDR3 coding DNA: TGTGCCAGCAGTTATGAGGGGCCCAGGTCAGCCTTCTATGAGCAGTTCTTC. Combining the CDR3 with reference TRBV28 and TRBJ2-1 gives the whole variable domain DVKVTQSSRYLVKRTGEKVFLECVQDMDHENMFWYRQDPGLGLRLIYFSYDVKMKEKGDIPEGYSVSREKKERFSLILESASTNQTSMYLCASSYEGPRSAFYEQFFGPGTRLTVL.

V and J are TRBV28 and TRBJ1-2, with 7 bases identical to TRBD1. Germline trimming cut 10 bases from V and 7 bases from J; bases unmatched to any gene: 12. The V gene's germline CDR1 is MDHEN and CDR2 SYDVKM. The CDR3 consists of 13 residues. The CDR3 spells CATLGAGGGGYTF. For the CDR3, the DNA is TGTGCCACCCTCGGGGCAGGGGGAGGTGGCTACACCTTC.

The chain carries TRBV27 and TRBJ1-1; D is unresolved. V was shortened by 7 bases and J by 1 base, with 7 bases between the two germline ends. The CDR3 is 12 residues long. Germline CDR1 and CDR2: MNHEY and SMNVEV (reference sequence). The CDR3 DNA reads as TGTGCCAGCACATTGGGGAACACTGAAGCTTTCTTT. It yields the protein CASTLGNTEAFF.

The rearrangement uses TRBV7-3 and TRBJ2-2; D might be TRBD1 or TRBD2, each matching 6 bases. CDR3 length: 14 residues. V dropped 3 bases and J dropped 7 bases, with 12 bases sitting between them. CDR1 is SGHTA and CDR2 is FQGTGA in the germline V gene. The CDR3: CASSFQGRDGELFF. CDR3 sequence (DNA): TGTGCCAGCAGCTTTCAGGGGCGGGACGGGGAGCTGTTTTTT.

The chain's CDR3 is CASSLGGVTGANVLTF. The CDR3 DNA is TGTGCCAGCAGCTTGGGCGGGGTTACTGGGGCCAACGTCCTGACTTTC. The chain is built from TRBV7-9 and TRBJ2-6, with D possibly matching TRBD2 (6 bases). V was clipped by 3 bases and J by 2 bases, with 11 bases between them. The germline V gene has CDR1 SEHNR and CDR2 FQNEAQ (reference sequence). CDR3 length: 16 amino acids. Full variable domain (outside the CDR3, taken from reference TRBV7-9 and TRBJ2-6): DTGVSQNPRHKITKRGQNVTFRCDPISEHNRLYWYRQTLGQGPEFLTYFQNEAQLEKSRLLSDRFSAERPKGSFSTLEIQRTEQGDSAMYLCASSLGGVTGANVLTFGAGSRLTVL.

Written as DNA, the CDR3 is TGCGCCAGCAGCTTATATCCTAGAACACAGTATGGCTACACCTTC. This gives the protein CASSLYPRTQYGYTF. The V gene is TRBV5-1, the J gene TRBJ1-2, with unresolved D. The germline CDR1 and CDR2 sequences are SGHRS and YFSETQ. The CDR3 length is 15 residues. Trimming stripped 2 bases from V and 5 bases from J, with 16 bases between.

This clone was counted between two and nine times. The chain is built from TRBV6-5 and TRBJ1-3; D is perhaps TRBD1 (6 bases). The V gene lost 0 bases and the J gene lost 2 bases, with 8 bases spanning the gap. Per the germline V gene, CDR1 is MNHEY and CDR2 is SVGAGI. The CDR3 extends over 15 amino acids. The DNA of the CDR3 is TGTGCCAGCAGTTACTCGCACAGGGCTGGAAACACCATATATTTT. As protein: CASSYSHRAGNTIYF.

J is TRBJ1-5 and V is TRBV6-5; TRBD1 matches at 7 bases. The CDR3 totals 15 residues. V trimming: 7 bases; J trimming: 0 bases; junction bases outside the gene matches: 6. CDR1 is MNHEY and CDR2 is SVGAGI in the germline V gene. CDR3 protein: CASTSGTDSNQPQHF. The CDR3 region has the DNA TGTGCCAGCACCTCCGGGACAGATAGCAATCAGCCCCAGCATTTT.

The rearrangement links TRBV19 to TRBJ1-5; D gene unclear. V was clipped by 5 bases and J by 1 base, with 3 bases between them. Germline CDR1 is LNHDA and CDR2 is SQIVND (reference sequence). The CDR3 extends over 12 amino acids. CDR3 bases: TGTGCCAGTAGTCCCAGCAATCAGCCCCAGCATTTT. This codes for CASSPSNQPQHF.